This T cell receptor beta chain came from a study of blood T cell repertoires in COVID-19. At the level of the study: The origin of the acute and convalescent COVID-19 samples was the United States, Italy and Spain.

CDR3 length: 17 amino acids. V shed 1 base and J 2 bases; nucleotides not matched to a gene: 8. Germline V gene sequence: CDR1 LGHDT, CDR2 YNNKEL (reference sequence). Sequencing used immunoSEQ multiplex PCR; TCRdb keeps in-frame clones, though not all of them. The sample lists 250,000 to 350,000 clones; around 90% were seen once. This TCR came from a man aged 18 to 30 with active or convalescent COVID-19. The chain combines TRBV3-1 (or the pseudogene TRBV3-2) with TRBJ1-3, with 7 positions matching TRBD1. Material for sequencing was peripheral blood. CDR3 sequence reads: CASSQVLMTGTGNTIYF. The CDR3 region has the DNA TGTGCCAGCAGCCAAGTACTTATGACAGGGACTGGAAACACCATATATTTT.